These T cell receptor beta chains were read from a single sample in a study of monozygotic twins with inflammatory bowel disease. For each CDR3 protein, TCRdb gives one entry from its re-call of the 5' RACE reads, without DNA. The repertoire table contains a few hundred thousand distinct CDR3 sequences. The sequencing input was blood. These TCRs come from a human donor with ulcerative colitis or Crohn's disease, or a healthy co-twin of an affected twin (not recorded which). Both conserved end residues are part of each CDR3.

j_gene: TRBJ1-4; v_gene: TRBV7-8; CDR3aa: CASSRRTGMDEKLFF
j_gene: TRBJ2-7; v_gene: TRBV7-2; CDR3aa: CASTLAGQGSYEQYF
j_gene: TRBJ2-1; v_gene: TRBV12-3/TRBV12-4; CDR3aa: CASASPTYNEQFF
j_gene: TRBJ2-7; v_gene: TRBV7-2; CDR3aa: CASSTTSGRPLF
j_gene: TRBJ1-1; v_gene: TRBV27; CDR3aa: CASRAQGINTEAFF
j_gene: TRBJ1-1; v_gene: TRBV29-1; CDR3aa: CSVELGLLNTEAFF
j_gene: TRBJ2-3; v_gene: TRBV7-2; CDR3aa: CASSQGTHTPTDTQYF
j_gene: TRBJ1-1; v_gene: TRBV7-9; CDR3aa: CASSLEYSPDTEAFF
j_gene: TRBJ1-4; v_gene: TRBV20-1; CDR3aa: CSANRPTNEKLFF
j_gene: TRBJ2-1; v_gene: TRBV15; CDR3aa: CATRSTGTGGHNEQFF
j_gene: TRBJ2-5; v_gene: TRBV6-2/TRBV6-3; CDR3aa: CASTRNYQETQYF
j_gene: TRBJ2-1; v_gene: TRBV7-2; CDR3aa: CASSWNSYNEQFF
j_gene: TRBJ1-5; v_gene: TRBV30; CDR3aa: CAWTWDTNQPQHF
j_gene: TRBJ2-3; v_gene: TRBV5-1; CDR3aa: CASSLDDKGTQYF
j_gene: TRBJ2-7; v_gene: TRBV29-1; CDR3aa: CSAFRGGSYEQYF
j_gene: TRBJ2-3; v_gene: TRBV28; CDR3aa: CASSLFAGEVDTQYF
j_gene: TRBJ1-2; v_gene: TRBV24-1; CDR3aa: CATSDPRGNYGYTF
j_gene: TRBJ1-5; v_gene: TRBV12-3/TRBV12-4; CDR3aa: CASRFSGGNQPQHF
j_gene: TRBJ1-4; v_gene: TRBV7-2; CDR3aa: CASSSAPFVEKLFF
j_gene: TRBJ1-2; v_gene: TRBV29-1; CDR3aa: CSVGKGDGYTF
j_gene: TRBJ2-1; v_gene: TRBV7-9; CDR3aa: CASSPLQIGEQFF
j_gene: TRBJ2-7; v_gene: TRBV25-1; CDR3aa: CASSESRTLGVEQYF
j_gene: TRBJ2-6; v_gene: TRBV11-2; CDR3aa: CASSFLRHPPLSGANVLTF
j_gene: TRBJ2-7; v_gene: TRBV28; CDR3aa: CASSYRTGSPGQYF
j_gene: TRBJ2-3; v_gene: TRBV20-1; CDR3aa: CSATDYADTQYF
j_gene: TRBJ1-5; v_gene: TRBV12-3/TRBV12-4; CDR3aa: CASSQIELPQHF
j_gene: TRBJ2-3; v_gene: TRBV18; CDR3aa: CASSPVKDTQYF
j_gene: TRBJ1-2; v_gene: TRBV5-6; CDR3aa: CASSSRTHFGGYTF
j_gene: TRBJ2-7; v_gene: TRBV18; CDR3aa: CASSRFRDEVRGQYF
j_gene: TRBJ2-1; v_gene: TRBV12-3/TRBV12-4; CDR3aa: CASSLASGAEQFF
j_gene: TRBJ2-5; v_gene: TRBV5-1; CDR3aa: CASSLGRNKETQYF
j_gene: TRBJ1-1; v_gene: TRBV28; CDR3aa: CASSPGTTGYVTEAFF